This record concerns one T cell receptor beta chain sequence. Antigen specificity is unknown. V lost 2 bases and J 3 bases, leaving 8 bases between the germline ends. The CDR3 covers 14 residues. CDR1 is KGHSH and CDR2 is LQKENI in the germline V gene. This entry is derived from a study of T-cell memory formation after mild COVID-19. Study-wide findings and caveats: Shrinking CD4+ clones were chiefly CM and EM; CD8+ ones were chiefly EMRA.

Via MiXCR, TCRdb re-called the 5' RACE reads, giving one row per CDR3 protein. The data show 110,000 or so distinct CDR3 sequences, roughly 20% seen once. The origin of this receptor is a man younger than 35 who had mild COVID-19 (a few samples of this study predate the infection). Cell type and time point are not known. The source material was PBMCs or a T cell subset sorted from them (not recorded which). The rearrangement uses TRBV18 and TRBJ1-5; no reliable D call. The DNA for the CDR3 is TGTGCCAGCTCACCAAATGGGTTCAATCAGCCCCAGCATTTT. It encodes CASSPNGFNQPQHF.